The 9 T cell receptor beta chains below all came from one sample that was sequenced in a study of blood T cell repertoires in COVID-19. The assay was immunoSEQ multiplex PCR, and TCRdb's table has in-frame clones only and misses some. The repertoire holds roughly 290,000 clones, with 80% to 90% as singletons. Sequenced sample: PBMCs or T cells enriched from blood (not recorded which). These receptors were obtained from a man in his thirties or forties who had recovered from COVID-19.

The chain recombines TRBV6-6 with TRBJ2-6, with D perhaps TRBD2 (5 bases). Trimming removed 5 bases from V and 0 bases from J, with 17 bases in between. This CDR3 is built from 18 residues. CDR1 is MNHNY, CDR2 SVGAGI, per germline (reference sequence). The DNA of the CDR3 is TGTGCCAGCAGTCCCGGACTCCTTTTGGACTCTGGGGCCAACGTCCTGACTTTC. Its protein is CASSPGLLLDSGANVLTF.

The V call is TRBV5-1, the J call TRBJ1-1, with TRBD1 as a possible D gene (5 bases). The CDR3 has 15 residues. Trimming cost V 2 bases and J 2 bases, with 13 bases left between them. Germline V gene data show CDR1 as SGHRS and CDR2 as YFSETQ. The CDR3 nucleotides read TGCGCCAGCAGCTTTATTCAGGGAGGCAACACTGAAGCTTTCTTT. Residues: CASSFIQGGNTEAFF.

The CDR3 region has the DNA TGTGCCAGCAGCTCGCCGGGACTCAGCTCCTACAATGAGCAGTTCTTC. As protein: CASSSPGLSSYNEQFF. V gene TRBV7-8 combines with J gene TRBJ2-1, with D maybe TRBD2 (6 bases). Trimming took 4 bases from V and 0 from J, leaving 13 bases between them. The CDR3 is made up of 16 amino acids. Germline-derived CDR1 and CDR2 are SGHVS and FQNEAQ.

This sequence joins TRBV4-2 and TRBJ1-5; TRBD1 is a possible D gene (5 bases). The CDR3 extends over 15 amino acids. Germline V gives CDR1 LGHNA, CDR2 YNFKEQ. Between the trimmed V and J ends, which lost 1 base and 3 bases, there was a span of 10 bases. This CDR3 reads CASSQGPGNNQPQHF. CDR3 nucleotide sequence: TGTGCCAGCAGCCAAGGGCCAGGGAACAATCAGCCCCAGCATTTT.

The CDR3 coding sequence is TGTGCCAGCAGCCACACAGGGGGCGGTAATTCACCCCTCCACTTT. It encodes CASSHTGGGNSPLHF. The chain carries TRBV7-9 and TRBJ1-6; 9 bases match TRBD1. Germline assignment: CDR1 SEHNR and CDR2 FQNEAQ (reference sequence). With 5 bases clipped from V and 6 bases from J, the junction kept 5 bases outside the gene matches. The CDR3 loop spans 15 amino acids.

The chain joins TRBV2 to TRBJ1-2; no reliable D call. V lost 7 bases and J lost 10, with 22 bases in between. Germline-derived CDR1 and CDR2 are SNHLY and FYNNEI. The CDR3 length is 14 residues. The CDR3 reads CASKERSGRGVYTF. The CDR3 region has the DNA TGTGCCAGCAAGGAAAGGTCGGGGAGAGGAGTCTACACCTTC.

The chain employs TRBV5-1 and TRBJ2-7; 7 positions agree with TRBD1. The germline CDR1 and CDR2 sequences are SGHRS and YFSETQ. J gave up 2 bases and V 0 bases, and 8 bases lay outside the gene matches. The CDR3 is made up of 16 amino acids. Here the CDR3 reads CASSLARGQVAYEQYF. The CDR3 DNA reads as TGCGCCAGCAGCTTGGCCCGAGGACAGGTCGCCTACGAGCAGTACTTC.

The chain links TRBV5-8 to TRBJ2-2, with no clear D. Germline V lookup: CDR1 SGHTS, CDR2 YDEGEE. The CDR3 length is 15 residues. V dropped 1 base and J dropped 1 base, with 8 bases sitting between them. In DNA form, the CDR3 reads TGTGCCAGCAGCTTGCTTTGGAGGAACACCGGGGAGCTGTTTTTT. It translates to CASSLLWRNTGELFF.

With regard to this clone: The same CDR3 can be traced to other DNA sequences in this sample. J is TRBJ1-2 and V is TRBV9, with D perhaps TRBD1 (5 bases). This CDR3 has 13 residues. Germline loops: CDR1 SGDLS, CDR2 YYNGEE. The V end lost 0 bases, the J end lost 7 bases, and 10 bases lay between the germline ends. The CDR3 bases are TGTGCCAGCAGCGTAGCGGGGGGGGGTGGCTACACCTTC. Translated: CASSVAGGGGYTF. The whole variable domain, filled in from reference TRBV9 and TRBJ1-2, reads DSGVTQTPKHLITATGQRVTLRCSPRSGDLSVYWYQQSLDQGLQFLIQYYNGEERAKGNILERFSAQQFPDLHSELNLSSLELGDSALYFCASSVAGGGGYTFGSGTRLTVV.